These 8 T cell receptor beta chains originate from one sample sequenced in a study of vaccination and CD4 T cells after COVID-19. As to time point: late sampling 161 to 241 days after vaccination in three convalescent patients. Treatment given: approximately 9-day PBMC culture with coronavirus spike peptide pools or control peptides (ViraFEST assay). No antigens are known for them. Sequence data for DNA of cultured CD4+ T cells were generated by the Oncomine TCR Beta short-read assay. MiXCR was run by TCRdb on the PCR reads, yielding one entry per CDR3 protein. The sample consists of 20,000 to 25,000 distinct CDR3 sequences, about 30% of them appearing once. Here the sequenced sample was CD4+ T cells from blood, cultured in vitro, taken about 7 months after SARS-CoV-2 vaccination. These receptors all come from a human donor who had recovered from COVID-19.

This chain connects TRBV5-1 to TRBJ2-1, with D perhaps matching TRBD1 (7 bases). This CDR3 region has 14 residues. The germline V gene encodes CDR1 SGHRS and CDR2 YFSETQ. V shed 3 bases and J shed 8 bases, with 15 bases lying between them. The CDR3 sequence is CASSSRTGGDEQFF. The CDR3 nucleotides read TGCGCCAGCAGCTCCCGGACAGGCGGGGATGAGCAGTTCTTC.

This clonotype has a handful of counts. This chain links TRBV11-1 with TRBJ1-2; weak D call: TRBD1 (6 bases). The CDR3 sequence is 12 residues long. In germline, CDR1 is SGHAT, CDR2 FQDESV (reference sequence). V shed 3 bases and J shed 6 bases, with 8 bases lying between them. The CDR3, as DNA: TGTGCCAGCAGCTTCCAGGGGAATGGCTACACCTTC. This translates into CASSFQGNGYTF.

This rearrangement joins TRBV6-1 to TRBJ2-7; D is undetermined. Germline V gives CDR1 MNHNS, CDR2 SASEGT. The CDR3 spans 10 residues. V lost 10 bases and J 4 bases, leaving 8 bases between the germline ends. The chain's CDR3 is CATGRYEQYF. The CDR3, as DNA: TGTGCCACCGGAAGATACGAGCAGTACTTC.

The rearrangement links TRBV10-1 to TRBJ1-6; TRBD1 matches at 8 bases. Germline V gene data show CDR1 as WNHNN and CDR2 as SYGVQD (reference sequence). V trimming: 7 bases; J trimming: 2 bases; junction bases outside the gene matches: 22. This CDR3 is 21 amino acids long. CDR3 sequence (DNA): TGCGCCAGCACCGGAGATGTGAGACAGGGGAAATTGGCCCCCTATAATTCACCCCTCCACTTT. It translates to CASTGDVRQGKLAPYNSPLHF.

This clonotype was seen a few times. The chain links TRBV20-1 to TRBJ2-1; TRBD1 might be the D (6 bases). The CDR3 totals 16 residues. The V end lost 0 bases, the J end lost 6 bases, and 18 bases lay between the germline ends. Per the germline V gene, CDR1 is DFQATT and CDR2 is SNEGSKA (reference sequence). The CDR3 DNA reads TGCAGTGCTAGAGATCGGGTCAGGGGAATTTCCAATGAGCAGTTCTTC. This sequence encodes CSARDRVRGISNEQFF.

Points on this clonotype: This may arise from a read error, as a much more abundant clone is one base away. The conserved final phenylalanine or tryptophan is absent from the CDR3, which likely points to a read error. This sequence joins TRBV6-2 or TRBV6-3 and TRBJ1-2; 7 bases align to TRBD1. The germline V gene has CDR1 MNHEY and CDR2 SVGEGT. This CDR3 is built from 11 residues. Trimming cost V 7 bases and J 9 bases; bases outside gene matches: 5. CDR3 residues: CASNRGRSYTL. The CDR3 bases are TGTGCCAGCAACAGGGGACGGAGCTACACCCTC.

The chain uses TRBV20-1 and TRBJ2-3; possibly TRBD1 or TRBD2 for D (5 bases each). The CDR3 is 15 amino acids. Germline values: CDR1 DFQATT, CDR2 SNEGSKA (reference sequence). Trimming cost V 6 bases and J 0 bases, with 16 bases left between them. CDR3 in amino acids: CSASWGTMSTDTQYF. The CDR3 bases are TGCAGTGCGTCTTGGGGGACCATGAGCACAGATACGCAGTATTTT.

V gene TRBV29-1 combines with J gene TRBJ1-2, with D possibly matching TRBD1 (5 bases). This CDR3 comprises 14 residues. Germline V lookup: CDR1 SQVTM, CDR2 ANQGSEA. Trimming stripped 6 bases from V and 6 bases from J, with 20 bases between. In DNA form, the CDR3 reads TGCAGCGTCCGGGACCCCTGGCAGGACGATGGCTACACCTTC. Translated, it gives CSVRDPWQDDGYTF. The full variable domain, in which reference TRBV29-1 and TRBJ1-2 provide the parts outside the CDR3, is SAVISQKPSRDICQRGTSLTIQCQVDSQVTMMFWYRQQPGQSLTLIATANQGSEATYESGFVIDKFPISRPNLTFSTLTVSNMSPEDSSIYLCSVRDPWQDDGYTFGSGTRLTVV.